This T cell receptor beta chain originates from a study of blood T cell repertoires in COVID-19 (dated by TCRdb to the early 2020s). Regarding the study in general: Samples covering the acute and convalescent phases of COVID-19 were provided by collaborators in the United States, Italy and Spain. The material from the prospective study consisted of cDNA or gDNA derived from T cells, B-cell-depleted T cells, or PBMCs. Deeply sampled blood TCRbeta repertoires from subjects exposed to, actively infected with, or recovered from COVID-19 were included in the dataset. A freely available public database, intended as a resource for researchers studying the immune response to SARS-CoV-2, is where the repertoires were released. The samples were drawn from the first 160 participants of the ongoing ImmuneRACE study and from over 950 subjects provided by 6 global collaborators. Sample metadata almost always included a de-identified subject ID, COVID-19 status, age in years and sex. Where HLA class I and class II types were available, the types were taken from metadata supplied by the sample provider, not from assay-based typing. What the authors observed across the whole study: The quantity of clinical and demographic metadata differed by source and by participant and was supplied without curation.

The immunoSEQ Assay, a bias-controlled multiplex PCR, was used to amplify TCRbeta CDR3 regions from genomic DNA. The published analysis was carried out like this. Within the assay, amplification of reference gene primers was used to estimate how many nucleated cells each sample contained. To quantify the absolute abundance of each unique TCRbeta CDR3 rearrangement, sequence reads were collapsed and filtered. For each sample, productive Simpson clonality was calculated by taking the square root of Simpson's diversity index across productive rearrangements. This is the immuneACCESS table as TCRdb keeps it, with only in-frame sequences that have V and J called. A part of the clones is gone; compared with another copy, unresolved V genes explain less than half, and the rest is unexplained. That table supplies the V and J calls and clone size; D and trimming were determined from the DNA. This sample gives some 190,000 clones in total; about 91% of them show up just once. Around 1.4% of the sample is in the top ten clones.

Concerning this clone: No cognate antigen has been identified for it. Nothing much larger sits one base from this clone, and base qualities are not available.

There are 14 amino acids in the CDR3, from cysteine to phenylalanine inclusive. The retained sequence is limited to the CDR3, 42 bases, with the frame set at the first base. V loses 2 bases at its end and J loses 9 bases; junction bases beyond the gene matches: 9. The germline V gene encodes CDR1 GTSNPN and CDR2 SVGIG (reference sequence). Each collaborating institution followed its own protocols to collect whole blood in K2EDTA tubes. For TCRbeta analysis, collaborator samples were shipped as frozen whole blood, as isolated PBMCs, or as DNA extracted from either sample type. The sequence joins TRBV30 to TRBJ2-1; 8 junctional bases match TRBD1. Sequences were obtained from peripheral blood. This sequence originates from a man between 18 and 35 years old with active or convalescent COVID-19. For the CDR3, the sequence is CAWSPGQVGTEQFF. Here is the DNA: TGTGCCTGGAGTCCGGGACAGGTCGGTACTGAGCAGTTCTTC.